This T cell receptor (beta chain) stems from a study of cytomegalovirus exposure and HLA in healthy donors (dated 2017 in TCRdb). Study-level background: An earlier analysis of some 550 of the donors reported approximately 290 Gb of sequence data and about 100 million unique TCR beta sequences from 150 million to 200 million T cells. Approximately 300 gigabases of sequencing data and 75 million to 85 million unique TCR sequences made up an early release that covered under 750 HLA-typed donors. Donor age, sex, ethnicity and CMV serostatus were compiled together with the repertoire data. The study profiled the T cell repertoires of hundreds of subjects by immunosequencing and related them to cytomegalovirus serostatus. A later analysis re-examined previously published TCR beta repertoires from around 670 donors and added high-resolution HLA genotyping to investigate patterns of TCR occurrence. The aim of the study was to test whether cataloging public T cell receptors could identify signatures of past pathogen exposure. Typing coverage varied by locus: roughly 620-630 donors for A, B, C, DRB1 and DQB1; approximately 520 for DQA1; more than 600 for DPA1; fewer than 480 for DPB1. Among the roughly 390 genotyped donors, approximately 81% belonged to the genetic ancestry cluster associated with self-reported Caucasian donors. An earlier analysis of 500 to 750 of the donors applied high-throughput TCR beta sequencing to assess whether each TCR beta V gene segment acted as functional or pseudogenic. Among about 390 genotyped donors of the cohort, an average of around 240,000 unique TCR beta nucleotide sequences were sequenced per donor, 15% to 20% of them non-productive. The study combined high-throughput TCR immunosequencing, statistical association of individual TCRs with disease status, and machine learning to predict cytomegalovirus infection status. All discovery cohort repertoires had been generated on a single sequencing platform. Both class I and class II loci were covered by HLA typing, at four-digit resolution. Along with the roughly 700-subject first cohort, a separate validation cohort of 120 different subjects was used. In the later analysis, no new phenotypic data were used to find candidate immune exposures; instead, reliance was placed on TCR beta sequences and their occurrence across donors. A handful of DR-DQ haplotypes were handled as single units for association and clustering because linkage in the cohort was strong. Genome-wide SNP genotypes for about 55% of the 666 donors were used in a later genetic analysis, which treated that subset as a discovery cohort. Study-wide findings and limitations: The only immune exposure information available for the cohort was CMV serostatus. Across donors, most TCR sequences were observed very rarely, whereas some public TCRs were present in many individuals. Because the 87-base-pair reads could not distinguish some IMGT-functional V segments, including TRBV6-2 and TRBV6-3, those segments were excluded. The presence/absence analyses assumed that sequencing depth was roughly uniform across donors, and that assumption may not be true. The earlier analysis of some 560 of the donors excluded some 15 rarely observed V segments, including chromosome 9 orphons, because counts were too low. Cytomegalovirus status was reported to be diagnosed by the classifier with high specificity and sensitivity in both the original and validation cohorts. The cohort was sequenced for TCR beta chains only, and without alpha or paired-chain data the features that could be detected were limited. When HLA alleles, especially DR and DQ, strongly co-occurred, attributing TCR associations to individual alleles was difficult. In a later genetic analysis, fewer N-insertions in productive TCRs were reported among donors in an Asian-associated ancestry cluster than the approximately 670-donor mean. Linkage disequilibrium might explain the correlated functional status among segregating V segments, but an unknown experimental factor could not be excluded. An association between a missense DCLRE1C variant and V-gene and J-gene trimming of TCR beta chains was found in a later genetic analysis and replicated in an independent cohort. In vitro tests confirmed that a few of the cytomegalovirus-associated TCR beta chains recognize cytomegalovirus antigens. A later analysis reported that several top co-occurrence clusters appeared linked to parvovirus B19, influenza, CMV and Epstein-Barr virus. Most CMV-associated TCR beta chains appeared to be HLA-restricted in a later analysis, and the HLA associations seemed to be driven largely by CMV exposure. The authors suggested that the approach could potentially be extended to other disease states and immunological phenotypes. The study listed 150 to 200 TCR beta chains as associated with cytomegalovirus. In a later analysis, some 18,000 TCR beta sequences were associated with specific HLA alleles at a false discovery rate of 0.05. In a later analysis, HLA-associated TCR beta chains were found to be more clonally expanded and to have lower generation probabilities than equally common non-associated chains. Because HLA typing was unavailable for some donors at each locus, only the typed subset was used in association tests. In a later analysis, TCR association rates were found to vary across HLA loci, with the most associated TCRs seen for DRB1 alleles and the fewest for HLA-C alleles. In an earlier analysis of approximately 590 of the donors, most TCR beta V segments were observed in productive rearrangements about 87% or about 30% of the time, broadly matching IMGT annotations. A further reported finding was that TCR beta sequences accurately predicted the HLA-A and HLA-B alleles for most subjects in the first cohort. A cluster of highly shared sequence variants was judged likely to be a technical artifact of the sequencing pipeline.

Libraries came from the immunoSEQ multiplex PCR assay. The multiplex PCR relied on a mix of 60 forward primers for TCR Vbeta segments and 13 reverse primers for TCR Jbeta segments. The CDR3 region of rearranged TCR beta genes was amplified from genomic DNA with a multiplex PCR assay. The Illumina HiSeq System was used to sequence the amplified TCR beta libraries as 87-base-pair reads. As for the authors' bioinformatics: A later analysis counted about 76 million unique TCR beta chains across the 640 or so repertoires, and 10 million to 12 million of these chains were shared by at least two donors. Raw reads were error-corrected and collapsed into unique sequences by a nearest-neighbor algorithm in which closely related sequences were merged to remove PCR and sequencing errors. To assign V, D and J gene segments, CDR3 sequences were aligned to IMGT reference sequences. For a sequence to be retained, at least a six-nucleotide match to both a V gene segment and a J gene segment was required. Rearrangements were classified as productive when the CDR3 lacked stop codons and remained in frame with V and J, and all other rearrangements were classified as non-productive. CDR3 was defined according to IMGT convention as the region running from the second conserved V-encoded cysteine to the conserved J-encoded phenylalanine. The earlier analysis of about 610 of the donors excluded any sequence lacking an unambiguous match to a single V gene segment. In an earlier analysis of almost 600 of the donors, a V segment was called functional when productive rearrangements were above 56.7%, and segregating when the standard deviation between donors exceeded 5%. A statistical classification framework was built to diagnose cytomegalovirus status from the catalog of TCR beta chain sequences. In a later analysis, V and J genes were assigned by comparing TCR nucleotide sequences against IMGT/GENE-DB human TR gene sequences. The TCRdist pipeline was used in a later analysis to assign CDR3 sequences and most-parsimonious VDJ recombination scenarios. In a later analysis, each TCR beta chain was defined by its CDR3 amino acid sequence together with its V-gene family, and reads without a unique V-gene family were excluded. In a later analysis, 550 to 650 highly shared, low-generation-probability nucleotide sequences were removed to address suspected cross-contamination and a sequencing artifact. In a later analysis, a clonal expansion index was calculated for each public chain from normalized within-repertoire ranks of inferred template counts. A later analysis computed generation probabilities with a VDJ recombination model fitted to out-of-frame rearrangements, and checked the results against IGoR. In a later analysis, hypergeometric tests were used to score TCR-TCR, TCR-HLA and TCR-CMV co-occurrence, with a repertoire-size bias correction applied to TCR pairs. A later analysis estimated false discovery rates by permuting HLA or CMV assignments 20 times. In a later analysis, co-occurring TCRs were grouped with DBSCAN, and TCRdist sequence similarity was added when clustering was performed within HLA-allele-positive subsets. Repertoires with fewer than 30,000 or more than 120,000 public chains were left out of co-occurrence clustering, as were five repertoires with anomalous nucleotide sharing. As stored in TCRdb, this immuneACCESS dataset retains in-frame rearrangements with V and J assigned. A fraction of the clones does not appear; measured against another copy, unresolved V genes explain less than half of the discrepancy, and the remainder lacks a known reason. That table is the source of V, J and clone size, and D and trimming were worked out from the DNA. Within this sample are tens of thousands of clones, with roughly three quarters of them counted one time only. The ten largest clones represent just over 6.5% of the sample.

The cohort comprised some 680 healthy bone marrow donors. All cohort members were sampled while nominally healthy, although unrecorded immune exposures were likely present. The donor tested CMV seronegative and was one of the 352 seronegative cohort members. A peripheral blood sample was collected from each donor, and TCR beta sequencing was performed on peripheral blood mononuclear cells. The Qiagen DNeasy Blood Extraction Kit was used to extract genomic DNA from the blood cell samples. Remarks on this clone: No cognate antigen has been identified for it. Base qualities are missing; no much larger clone stands one base away.

Including cysteine and phenylalanine, the CDR3 has 15 amino acids. Solely the CDR3 DNA is kept, with 45 bases framed from the first base. CDR1 and CDR2, per the germline V gene, are MRHNA and SNTAGT. At the junction V is shortened by 3 bases and J by 9 bases, with 18 bases in between. Sequencing input: PBMCs. The source is a man aged 30 to 39 in good health and CMV-seronegative. This sequence uses TRBV6-4 and TRBJ2-1, with no confidently assigned D gene. In nucleotide form, the sequence is TGTGCCAGCAGTGAAGGATTAGTCTGGTCGGGTGAGCAGTTCTTC. This gives the protein CASSEGLVWSGEQFF.